The 26 T cell receptor beta chains below all came from one sample that was sequenced in a study of OX40 agonist ivuxolimab in advanced cancers. Sequencing was performed with immunoSEQ multiplex PCR; in TCRdb, only in-frame clones are kept and a portion is missing. The sample yields about 86,000 clones, about 89% seen once. The specimen was CD4+ or CD8+ T cells sorted from blood, collected in a trial of the OX40 agonist ivuxolimab. The receptors shown here come from an adult with an advanced solid tumor such as melanoma, head and neck, liver or kidney cancer.

The rearrangement uses TRBV9 and TRBJ1-4, with 9 bases aligning to TRBD1. CDR1 is SGDLS and CDR2 is YYNGEE in the germline V gene. V shed 0 bases and J 5 bases; nucleotides not matched to a gene: 8. The CDR3 runs to 17 residues. The CDR3 here is CASSVDGTGSRNEKLFF. The CDR3 DNA is TGTGCCAGCAGCGTAGATGGGACAGGGTCCCGAAATGAAAAACTGTTTTTT.

This clone occurred once. J is TRBJ1-1 and V is TRBV9; possible D gene TRBD1, 5 bases. V lost 0 bases to trimming and J lost 8 bases, with 8 bases between them. Germline CDR1 SGDLS, CDR2 YYNGEE. The CDR3 is made up of 12 amino acids. The CDR3 DNA sequence: TGTGCCAGCAGCGTAGGGGACTCCGAAGCTTTCTTT. It specifies CASSVGDSEAFF.

This clone was seen once. Here the CDR3 reads CASARGNEKLFF. The CDR3 DNA follows: TGTGCCTCCGCGAGGGGCAATGAAAAACTGTTTTTT. This chain joins TRBV30 and TRBJ1-4; maybe TRBD1 (5 bases). From germline, CDR1 is GTSNPN and CDR2 SVGIG (reference sequence). V shed 7 bases and J shed 5 bases, with 11 bases lying between them. There are 12 residues in the CDR3. The full variable domain, completed using reference TRBV30 and TRBJ1-4, is SQTIHQWPATLVQPVGSPLSLECTVEGTSNPNLYWYRQAAGRGLQLLFYSVGIGQISSEVPQNLSASRPQDRQFILSSKKLLLSDSGFYLCASARGNEKLFFGSGTQLSVL.

The chain couples TRBV5-1 to TRBJ2-3; 7 positions agree with TRBD1. Per the germline V gene, CDR1 is SGHRS and CDR2 is YFSETQ. Unmatched junction bases numbered 3, after V lost 0 bases and J lost 2 bases. This CDR3 is 15 amino acids long. CDR3 amino acids: CASSLEGAPTDTQYF. The DNA of the CDR3 is TGCGCCAGCAGCTTGGAGGGGGCCCCCACAGATACGCAGTATTTT.

This clone is a singleton in its sample. The chain links TRBV27 to TRBJ2-7; 7 bases align to TRBD1. V lost 5 bases to trimming and J lost 5 bases; unmatched junction nucleotides: 6. CDR1 and CDR2 (germline): MNHEY, SMNVEV (reference sequence). The CDR3 loop spans 13 amino acids. The CDR3 protein is CASSPPGQDEQYF. The DNA of the CDR3 is TGTGCCAGCAGTCCCCCCGGACAGGACGAGCAGTACTTC.

The table lists this clone with a count of one. The chain recombines TRBV7-9 with TRBJ1-2, with 9 nucleotides matching TRBD1. The CDR3 has 13 amino acids. J lost 6 bases, V lost 5 bases, and 4 bases had no gene match. The germline V gene encodes CDR1 SEHNR and CDR2 FQNEAQ (reference sequence). Here the CDR3 reads CASSPGTGNGYTF. The CDR3 nucleotides are TGTGCCAGCAGCCCCGGGACAGGGAATGGCTACACCTTC.

This CDR3 is CASSPQSSYEQYF. CDR3 nucleotide sequence: TGTGCCAGCAGCCCTCAGAGCTCCTACGAGCAGTACTTC. This rearrangement joins TRBV7-3 to TRBJ2-7; D not certain. The CDR3 sequence is 13 residues long. Germline V gene data show CDR1 as SGHTA and CDR2 as FQGTGA. V dropped 5 bases and J dropped 0 bases, with 8 bases sitting between them.

V gene TRBV28 combines with J gene TRBJ2-3, with 12 bases lining up with TRBD1. With V trimmed by 3 bases and J by 7 bases, 5 bases remained unmatched. The CDR3 runs to 15 residues. Germline-derived CDR1 and CDR2 are MDHEN and SYDVKM. The CDR3 nucleotides read TGTGCCAGCAGTTTCCGGGACAGGGGGCTAAATACGCAGTATTTT. Translated, it gives CASSFRDRGLNTQYF.

The chain carries TRBV19 and TRBJ2-1; D ambiguous. Per germline, CDR1 LNHDA and CDR2 SQIVND (reference sequence). The ends were cut back, 6 bases at V and 6 bases at J, with 15 bases in the middle. The CDR3 contains 14 residues. CDR3: CASRSLPTGNEQFF. CDR3 nucleotides: TGTGCCAGTAGATCTCTGCCTACGGGCAATGAGCAGTTCTTC.

The genes are TRBV9 and TRBJ2-5, with 7 bases matching TRBD2. Per the germline V gene, CDR1 is SGDLS and CDR2 is YYNGEE. J was trimmed by 2 bases and V by 6 bases; bases with no gene match: 10. This CDR3 contains 15 residues. The chain's CDR3 is CASILTSPRQETQYF. The DNA of the CDR3 is TGTGCCAGCATCCTGACTAGCCCCAGGCAAGAGACCCAGTACTTC.

The gene calls are TRBV7-8 and TRBJ2-7; D unclear. V dropped 0 bases and J dropped 2 bases, with 11 bases sitting between them. This CDR3 is 15 amino acids long. Germline V gives CDR1 SGHVS, CDR2 FQNEAQ. The CDR3 sequence: CASSLAVGPAYEQYF. The DNA for the CDR3 is TGTGCCAGCAGCTTAGCTGTAGGGCCCGCCTACGAGCAGTACTTC.

The rearrangement uses TRBV10-3 and TRBJ1-1; perhaps TRBD1 as D (6 bases). Looked up from germline, CDR1 is ENHRY and CDR2 is SYGVKD. The CDR3 totals 13 residues. Trimming left V 6 bases short and J 1 base short, with 9 bases between. The chain's CDR3 is CAIRGGPNTEAFF. CDR3 DNA sequence: TGTGCCATCAGAGGGGGGCCGAACACTGAAGCTTTCTTT.

The rearrangement uses TRBV5-1 and TRBJ2-3; the D gene is possibly TRBD2 (6 bases). This CDR3 region has 16 residues. Per the germline V gene, CDR1 is SGHRS and CDR2 is YFSETQ. V was pared by 0 bases and J by 3 bases, with 14 bases between. CDR3 in amino acids: CASSLAIGGSTDTQYF. CDR3 nucleotide sequence: TGCGCCAGCAGCTTGGCCATCGGGGGAAGTACAGATACGCAGTATTTT.

This chain links TRBV29-1 with TRBJ1-1; D uncertain. V lost 7 bases and J lost 0, with 9 bases in between. CDR1 is SQVTM and CDR2 is ANQGSEA in the germline V gene. The CDR3 extends over 12 amino acids. The CDR3 spells CSGRVLNTEAFF. The CDR3 DNA reads TGCAGCGGGAGGGTTCTGAACACTGAAGCTTTCTTT.

Only one count was recorded for this clone. The rearrangement uses TRBV7-9 and TRBJ1-6; unclear D gene. The CDR3 has 15 residues. Germline CDR1 SEHNR, CDR2 FQNEAQ (reference sequence). The V end was cut by 6 bases, the J end by 0 bases, with 9 bases between. The CDR3 DNA is TGTGCCAGCAGTGGGCTGAGCTCCTATAATTCACCCCTCCACTTT. As protein: CASSGLSSYNSPLHF.

J is TRBJ2-7 and V is TRBV11-2; D may be TRBD2 (6 bases). Per the germline V gene, CDR1 is SGHAT and CDR2 is FQNNGV. V was shortened by 3 bases and J by 1 base, with 7 bases between the two germline ends. The CDR3 sequence is 13 residues long. The CDR3 bases are TGTGCCAGCAGCTTCCGGGGGTCCTACGAGCAGTACTTC. As protein: CASSFRGSYEQYF.

The rearrangement joins TRBV27 to TRBJ1-5; the D gene is possibly TRBD1 (6 bases). Trimming pared 6 bases from V and 7 bases from J, leaving 10 bases between. The CDR3 covers 12 residues. The germline CDR1 and CDR2 sequences are MNHEY and SMNVEV (reference sequence). CDR3: CASRETGQPQHF. Here the CDR3 DNA reads TGTGCCAGCAGAGAGACAGGCCAGCCCCAGCATTTT.

This chain connects TRBV30 to TRBJ2-6, with D unresolved. The germline V gene encodes CDR1 GTSNPN and CDR2 SVGIG (reference sequence). The CDR3 extends over 19 amino acids. Deletions cut 2 bases from V and 1 base from J, with 21 bases between. In DNA, the CDR3 is TGTGCCTGGAGTCCCCTGACCACACTGGCGAGTTCTGGGGCCAACGTCCTGACTTTC. It translates to CAWSPLTTLASSGANVLTF.

V usage is TRBV28 and J usage is TRBJ2-7; D is possibly TRBD2 (5 bases). The CDR3 loop spans 15 amino acids. The V end was cut by 2 bases, the J end by 4 bases, with 15 bases between. Germline CDR1 MDHEN, CDR2 SYDVKM. In DNA, the CDR3 is TGTGCCAGCAGTTTAACTGCCAGCGGACCATACGAGCAGTACTTC. It yields the protein CASSLTASGPYEQYF.

The chain links TRBV7-9 to TRBJ2-7; tentative D call: TRBD1 (6 bases). V shed 4 bases and J shed 3 bases, with 13 bases lying between them. The germline V gene encodes CDR1 SEHNR and CDR2 FQNEAQ (reference sequence). The CDR3 has 14 residues. CDR3 nucleotide sequence: TGTGCCAGCAGCTCTGGGACACGGTTCTACGAGCAGTACTTC. This translates into CASSSGTRFYEQYF.

This sequence joins TRBV4-1 and TRBJ2-3, with D unclear. Germline values: CDR1 MGHRA, CDR2 YSYEKL. The CDR3 consists of 13 residues. V shed 0 bases and J shed 4 bases, with 5 bases lying between them. CDR3 coding DNA: TGCGCCAGCAGCCAAGAAAGGGCAGATACGCAGTATTTT. Protein: CASSQERADTQYF.

The rearrangement joins TRBV30 to TRBJ1-5; D remains ambiguous. With 0 bases removed from V and 4 bases from J, the gap between germline ends came to 16 bases. The CDR3 is 16 residues long. In germline, CDR1 is GTSNPN, CDR2 SVGIG (reference sequence). The CDR3 region is CAWSVRGKAGNQPQHF. In nucleotides, the CDR3 is TGTGCCTGGAGTGTACGCGGGAAGGCGGGGAATCAGCCCCAGCATTTT.

The gene calls are TRBV27 and TRBJ2-1, with D hard to call. The germline V gene has CDR1 MNHEY and CDR2 SMNVEV (reference sequence). V lost 4 bases and J 8 bases, leaving 3 bases between the germline ends. The length of the CDR3 is 10 residues. CDR3 coding DNA: TGTGCCAGCAGTTCTGATGAGCAGTTCTTC. The encoded protein is CASSSDEQFF.

The V call is TRBV11-3, the J call TRBJ1-5, with D unresolved. The CDR3 is made up of 12 amino acids. Germline CDR1 SGHNT, CDR2 YENEEA. V lost 5 bases, J lost 3 bases, and 5 bases lay in between. This CDR3 reads CASSQDNQPQHF. The CDR3 coding sequence is TGTGCCAGCAGCCAGGACAATCAGCCCCAGCATTTT.

This clone was found once. The CDR3 DNA follows: TGTGCCAGCAGCTCGGGACAGGGGGGCACAGATACGCAGTATTTT. Translating it yields CASSSGQGGTDTQYF. The chain couples TRBV7-2 to TRBJ2-3; 11 bases are shared with TRBD1. The CDR3 has 15 residues. In germline, CDR1 is SGHTA, CDR2 FQGNSA. V lost 4 bases and J lost 1; bases outside the gene matches: 1.

The chain couples TRBV29-1 to TRBJ2-7; 8 nucleotides line up with TRBD1. Germline trimming cut 1 base from V and 3 bases from J; bases unmatched to any gene: 11. The germline CDR1 and CDR2 sequences are SQVTM and ANQGSEA. This CDR3 contains 16 residues. The CDR3 DNA reads TGCAGCGTTGAAGTAGGGACAGGTAACCATGGCTACGAGCAGTACTTC. It codes for CSVEVGTGNHGYEQYF.